A selection of T cell receptor beta chains follows, all from one sample in a study of T cells in Graves' hyperthyroidism and ophthalmopathy. TCRdb called the multiplex PCR reads again in MiXCR, with one record for every CDR3 protein. The data contain roughly 500,000 distinct CDR3 sequences, around 13% of them singletons. Sequenced sample: blood. The receptors originated from a woman in her twenties or thirties with Graves' hyperthyroidism that later progressed to Graves' ophthalmopathy. Each CDR3 is given with its conserved first and last residue. Fields, in order: clone size, J gene, V gene, D gene, CDR3 protein, CDR3 DNA. D genes are given only for firm matches. Rows give clone size only sometimes, using once, few, many, or a class for an expanded clone.

clone size: many; J gene: TRBJ1-4; V gene: TRBV18; D gene: -; CDR3 protein: CASSPPGVISNEKLFF; CDR3 DNA: TGTGCCAGCTCACCACCGGGGGTCATATCTAATGAAAAACTGTTTTTT
clone size: many; J gene: TRBJ1-6; V gene: TRBV5-1; D gene: -; CDR3 protein: CASSVPQRYNSPLHF; CDR3 DNA: TGCGCCAGCAGCGTCCCGCAGAGATATAATTCACCCCTCCACTTT
clone size: many; J gene: TRBJ2-1; V gene: TRBV12-3/TRBV12-4; D gene: -; CDR3 protein: CASSLSGSGNEQFF; CDR3 DNA: TGTGCCAGCAGTTTATCGGGGAGTGGAAATGAGCAGTTCTTC
clone size: -; J gene: TRBJ1-1; V gene: TRBV4-1; D gene: TRBD1; CDR3 protein: CASSQSTGMPEAFF; CDR3 DNA: TGCGCCAGCAGCCAGTCGACAGGGATGCCTGAAGCTTTCTTT
clone size: many; J gene: TRBJ2-1; V gene: TRBV20-1; D gene: TRBD1; CDR3 protein: CSAPGQVPSSYNEQFF; CDR3 DNA: TGCAGTGCTCCGGGACAGGTCCCCAGCTCCTACAATGAGCAGTTCTTC
clone size: many; J gene: TRBJ1-5; V gene: TRBV6-2/TRBV6-3; D gene: -; CDR3 protein: CASSKGETAQPQHF; CDR3 DNA: TGTGCCAGCAGTAAGGGTGAGACGGCACAGCCCCAGCATTTT
clone size: -; J gene: TRBJ2-2; V gene: TRBV19; D gene: TRBD2; CDR3 protein: CASSAGGLTGELFF; CDR3 DNA: TGTGCCAGTAGTGCGGGAGGACTCACCGGGGAGCTGTTTTTT
clone size: many; J gene: TRBJ2-7; V gene: TRBV12-3/TRBV12-4; D gene: -; CDR3 protein: CASSPGSRGYEQYF; CDR3 DNA: TGTGCCAGCAGTCCGGGGTCCAGGGGCTACGAGCAGTACTTC
clone size: -; J gene: TRBJ2-6; V gene: TRBV5-5; D gene: -; CDR3 protein: CASSLLTSSGANVLTF; CDR3 DNA: TGTGCCAGCAGCTTGTTGACGAGCTCTGGGGCCAACGTCCTGACTTTC
clone size: -; J gene: TRBJ2-5; V gene: TRBV5-1; D gene: -; CDR3 protein: CASSSDSWRETQYF; CDR3 DNA: TGCGCCAGCAGCTCCGACTCTTGGCGGGAGACCCAGTACTTC
clone size: many; J gene: TRBJ2-5; V gene: TRBV19; D gene: -; CDR3 protein: CASSLGTHQYF; CDR3 DNA: TGTGCCAGTAGTCTGGGGACACACCAGTACTTC
clone size: many; J gene: TRBJ2-6; V gene: TRBV12-3/TRBV12-4; D gene: -; CDR3 protein: CASSDSGANVLTF; CDR3 DNA: TGTGCCAGCAGTGACTCTGGGGCCAACGTCCTGACTTTC
clone size: many; J gene: TRBJ1-6; V gene: TRBV3-1; D gene: -; CDR3 protein: CASSQDVGVDNSPLHF; CDR3 DNA: TGTGCCAGCAGCCAAGATGTAGGAGTCGATAATTCACCCCTCCACTTT
clone size: many; J gene: TRBJ1-3; V gene: TRBV3-1; D gene: -; CDR3 protein: CASSQPGLLGGNTIYF; CDR3 DNA: TGTGCCAGCAGCCAGCCGGGTCTCCTGGGAGGAAACACCATATATTTT
clone size: many; J gene: TRBJ1-2; V gene: TRBV27; D gene: TRBD1; CDR3 protein: CASSFSTGEFYGYTF; CDR3 DNA: TGTGCCAGCAGTTTCTCGACAGGGGAGTTCTATGGCTACACCTTC
clone size: -; J gene: TRBJ1-1; V gene: TRBV12-3/TRBV12-4; D gene: TRBD1; CDR3 protein: CASGGSDRVRVFGAFF; CDR3 DNA: TGTGCCAGCGGGGGTTCAGACAGGGTCCGGGTTTTCGGAGCTTTCTTT
clone size: few; J gene: TRBJ2-1; V gene: TRBV27; D gene: TRBD1; CDR3 protein: CASSFSADRGNEQFF; CDR3 DNA: TGTGCCAGCAGTTTTAGTGCGGACAGGGGTAATGAGCAGTTCTTC
clone size: -; J gene: TRBJ1-5; V gene: TRBV29-1; D gene: -; CDR3 protein: CSITGPKGAQHF; CDR3 DNA: TGTAGCATTACAGGGCCCAAGGGGGCCCAGCATTTT
clone size: many; J gene: TRBJ2-4; V gene: TRBV3-1; D gene: -; CDR3 protein: CASSQDYGFGIQYF; CDR3 DNA: TGTGCCAGCAGCCAAGATTATGGGTTCGGCATTCAGTACTTC
clone size: many; J gene: TRBJ1-2; V gene: TRBV28; D gene: -; CDR3 protein: CASSLSTANYGYTF; CDR3 DNA: TGTGCCAGCAGTTTATCGACAGCTAACTATGGCTACACCTTC
clone size: once; J gene: TRBJ2-2; V gene: TRBV4-2; D gene: -; CDR3 protein: CASSLWGAGELFF; CDR3 DNA: TGTGCCAGCAGCTTGTGGGGGGCAGGGGAGCTGTTTTTT
clone size: many; J gene: TRBJ2-1; V gene: TRBV7-2; D gene: TRBD2; CDR3 protein: CASSLDLSGLYNEQFF; CDR3 DNA: TGTGCCAGCAGCTTAGATCTTAGCGGGTTATACAATGAGCAGTTCTTC
clone size: few; J gene: TRBJ2-7; V gene: TRBV6-1; D gene: TRBD1; CDR3 protein: CASSVTGGRDEQYF; CDR3 DNA: TGTGCCAGCAGTGTAACAGGGGGCAGAGACGAGCAGTACTTC
clone size: many; J gene: TRBJ2-3; V gene: TRBV27; D gene: TRBD2; CDR3 protein: CASRTAGADTQYF; CDR3 DNA: TGTGCCAGCAGGACGGCGGGAGCAGATACGCAGTATTTT
clone size: -; J gene: TRBJ1-5; V gene: TRBV5-6; D gene: -; CDR3 protein: CASGIGVGNQPQHF; CDR3 DNA: TGTGCCAGCGGTATTGGGGTGGGTAATCAGCCCCAGCATTTT
clone size: many; J gene: TRBJ2-1; V gene: TRBV20-1; D gene: TRBD1; CDR3 protein: CSASWTGSYNEQFF; CDR3 DNA: TGCAGTGCTAGCTGGACAGGCTCCTACAATGAGCAGTTCTTC
clone size: -; J gene: TRBJ1-2; V gene: TRBV10-3; D gene: -; CDR3 protein: CAITEGPYGYTF; CDR3 DNA: TGTGCCATCACGGAGGGTCCCTATGGCTACACCTTC
clone size: few; J gene: TRBJ1-3; V gene: TRBV19; D gene: TRBD1; CDR3 protein: CASSSRTGKEDRGNTIYF; CDR3 DNA: TGTGCCAGTAGTTCCCGGACAGGGAAGGAAGATCGTGGAAACACCATATATTTT
clone size: many; J gene: TRBJ2-5; V gene: TRBV20-1; D gene: -; CDR3 protein: CSSVGSEGETQYF; CDR3 DNA: TGCAGCTCCGTGGGATCAGAGGGGGAGACCCAGTACTTC